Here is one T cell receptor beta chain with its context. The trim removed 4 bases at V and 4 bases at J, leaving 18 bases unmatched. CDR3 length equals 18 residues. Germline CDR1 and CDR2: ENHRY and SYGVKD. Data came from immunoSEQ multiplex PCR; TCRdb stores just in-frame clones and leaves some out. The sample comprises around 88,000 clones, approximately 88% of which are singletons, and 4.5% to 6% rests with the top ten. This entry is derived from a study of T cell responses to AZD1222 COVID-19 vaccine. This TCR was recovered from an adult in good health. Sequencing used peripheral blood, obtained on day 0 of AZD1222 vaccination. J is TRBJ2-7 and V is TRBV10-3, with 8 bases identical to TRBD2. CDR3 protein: CAISGSHLQAGARYEQYF. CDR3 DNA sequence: TGTGCCATCAGTGGGTCCCACTTACAAGCGGGAGCGAGGTACGAGCAGTACTTC.